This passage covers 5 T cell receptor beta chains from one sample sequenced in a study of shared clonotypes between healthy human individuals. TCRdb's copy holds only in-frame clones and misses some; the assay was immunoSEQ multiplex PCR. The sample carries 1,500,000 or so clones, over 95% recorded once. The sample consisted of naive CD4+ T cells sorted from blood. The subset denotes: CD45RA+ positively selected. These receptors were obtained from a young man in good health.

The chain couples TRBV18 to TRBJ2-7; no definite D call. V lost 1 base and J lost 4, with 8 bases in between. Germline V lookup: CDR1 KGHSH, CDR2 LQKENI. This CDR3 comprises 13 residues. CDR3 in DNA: TGTGCCAGCTCACCACGCGCCCCATACGAGCAGTACTTC. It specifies CASSPRAPYEQYF.

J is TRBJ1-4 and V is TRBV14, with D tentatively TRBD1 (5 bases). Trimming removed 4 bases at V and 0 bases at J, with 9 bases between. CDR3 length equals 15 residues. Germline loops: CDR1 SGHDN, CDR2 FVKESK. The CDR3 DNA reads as TGTGCCAGCAGCCTCGTAGGGGCAACTAATGAAAAACTGTTTTTT. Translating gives CASSLVGATNEKLFF.

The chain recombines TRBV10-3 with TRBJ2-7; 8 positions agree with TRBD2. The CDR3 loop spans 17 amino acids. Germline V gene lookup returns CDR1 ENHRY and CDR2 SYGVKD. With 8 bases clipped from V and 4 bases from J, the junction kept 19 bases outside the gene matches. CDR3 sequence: CAIGGRGGRLARYEQYF. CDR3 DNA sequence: TGTGCCATCGGGGGCAGAGGGGGACGACTAGCGAGGTACGAGCAGTACTTC.

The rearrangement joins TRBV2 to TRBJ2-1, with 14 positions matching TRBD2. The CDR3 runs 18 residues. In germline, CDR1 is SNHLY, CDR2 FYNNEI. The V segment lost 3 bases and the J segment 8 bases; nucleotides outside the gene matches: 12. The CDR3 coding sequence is TGTGCCAGCAGTGACAAAACCCCGGGACTAGCGGGAGTCCATGAGCAGTTCTTC. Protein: CASSDKTPGLAGVHEQFF.

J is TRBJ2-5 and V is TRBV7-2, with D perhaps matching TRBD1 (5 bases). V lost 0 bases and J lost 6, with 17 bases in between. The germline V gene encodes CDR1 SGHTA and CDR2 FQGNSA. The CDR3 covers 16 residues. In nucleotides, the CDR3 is TGTGCCAGCAGCTTAGCGGGGCGGAATAGAGGTAAGACCCAGTACTTC. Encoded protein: CASSLAGRNRGKTQYF.